This TCR beta chain was retrieved from a study of blood T cell repertoires in COVID-19. Study-level information: PBMCs, B-cell-depleted T cells, or T cells provided the cDNA or gDNA that made up the material.

The trim removed 5 bases at V and 6 bases at J, leaving 13 bases unmatched. The CDR3 loop spans 16 amino acids. Per germline, CDR1 SGHTA and CDR2 FQGNSA. As originally analysed: Estimated nucleated cell counts came from reference gene primer amplification. TCRdb's copy holds only in-frame clones and misses some; the assay was immunoSEQ multiplex PCR. V, J and clone size reflect that table, while D and trimming were determined from the DNA. The data hold around 160,000 clones, with just under 80% observed a single time. The rearrangement links TRBV7-2 to TRBJ2-7, with TRBD2 matching over 10 bases. The source material was peripheral blood. This clonotype was sampled from a woman aged 80 or over with acute or convalescent COVID-19. CDR3 sequence: CASSPQTLAGAGEQYF. CDR3 DNA sequence: TGTGCCAGCAGCCCCCAGACCCTAGCGGGAGCTGGCGAGCAGTACTTC.